The clone carrying this TCR beta chain showed up just a few times. MiXCR was run by TCRdb on the RACE reads, yielding one entry per CDR3 protein. The sample contains 150,000 to 200,000 distinct CDR3 sequences, 20% to 25% of which appear only once. Time point here: patch test 3, about 24 weeks after DPC sensitization. Treatment given: therapeutic diphenylcyclopropenone sensitization with weekly scalp DPC. This sample was taken from a study of human T cells and chemical hapten exposure. The ends lost 7 bases at V and 4 bases at J; junction bases unmatched: 7. This CDR3 spans 13 amino acids. CDR1 DFQATT and CDR2 SNEGSKA come from the germline V gene (reference sequence).

Material: whole blood, obtained in connection with sensitization to the hapten diphenylcyclopropenone (DPC). J is TRBJ1-1 and V is TRBV20-1; 9 bases agree with TRBD1. The TCR sequence derives from a woman between 35 and 50 years old with alopecia areata. Some clones in this sample may be carry-over from other donors' samples. In DNA, the CDR3 is TGCAGTGTAAGCCCACAGGGGGCCACTGAAGCTTTCTTT. Its protein product is CSVSPQGATEAFF.